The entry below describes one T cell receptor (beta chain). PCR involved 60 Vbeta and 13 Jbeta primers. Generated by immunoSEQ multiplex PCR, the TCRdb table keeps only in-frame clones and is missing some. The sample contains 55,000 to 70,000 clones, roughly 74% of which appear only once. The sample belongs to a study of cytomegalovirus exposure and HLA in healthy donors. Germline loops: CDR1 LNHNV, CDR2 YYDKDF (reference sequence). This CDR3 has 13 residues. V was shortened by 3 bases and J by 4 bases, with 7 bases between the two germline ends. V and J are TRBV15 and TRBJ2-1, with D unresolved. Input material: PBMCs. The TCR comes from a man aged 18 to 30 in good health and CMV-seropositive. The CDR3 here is CATSRIAYNEQFF. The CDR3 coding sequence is TGTGCCACCAGCAGGATAGCTTACAATGAGCAGTTCTTC.